This T cell receptor beta chain originates from a study of CD8 T cells in Susac syndrome. Patients with Susac syndrome met diagnostic criteria that were recently defined for definite or probable disease. Negative isolation was used for CD8+ and CD4+ T cells, and FACS enrichment was applied to TEMRA cells. To note about this clonotype: What it binds is not known.

Germline values: CDR1 SNHLY, CDR2 FYNNEI. Between the trimmed V and J ends, which lost 2 bases and 6 bases, there was a span of 12 bases. The CDR3 has 14 residues. Whole-study results and caveats: Expansion of clones was not seen in the CD4+ T cell repertoires of Susac syndrome.

Random hexamers served to reverse transcribe roughly 0.5 to 1 ug RNA. The method of amplification for TCR beta CDR3 was immunoSEQ multiplex PCR, covering 54 Vbeta and 13 Jbeta. TCRdb analysed the immunoSEQ multiplex PCR reads with MiXCR anew, one entry per CDR3 protein. Seen here are fewer than 200,000 distinct CDR3 sequences, roughly nine tenths observed once, and the top ten hold around 0.079%. This clonotype was obtained from a human donor with Susac syndrome. This sequence joins TRBV2 and TRBJ2-3; D not certain. Sequencing input: CD4+ T cells from PBMCs. CDR3 loop: CASSERVVRDTQYF. CDR3 in DNA: TGTGCCAGCAGTGAAAGAGTAGTCAGGGATACGCAGTATTTT.